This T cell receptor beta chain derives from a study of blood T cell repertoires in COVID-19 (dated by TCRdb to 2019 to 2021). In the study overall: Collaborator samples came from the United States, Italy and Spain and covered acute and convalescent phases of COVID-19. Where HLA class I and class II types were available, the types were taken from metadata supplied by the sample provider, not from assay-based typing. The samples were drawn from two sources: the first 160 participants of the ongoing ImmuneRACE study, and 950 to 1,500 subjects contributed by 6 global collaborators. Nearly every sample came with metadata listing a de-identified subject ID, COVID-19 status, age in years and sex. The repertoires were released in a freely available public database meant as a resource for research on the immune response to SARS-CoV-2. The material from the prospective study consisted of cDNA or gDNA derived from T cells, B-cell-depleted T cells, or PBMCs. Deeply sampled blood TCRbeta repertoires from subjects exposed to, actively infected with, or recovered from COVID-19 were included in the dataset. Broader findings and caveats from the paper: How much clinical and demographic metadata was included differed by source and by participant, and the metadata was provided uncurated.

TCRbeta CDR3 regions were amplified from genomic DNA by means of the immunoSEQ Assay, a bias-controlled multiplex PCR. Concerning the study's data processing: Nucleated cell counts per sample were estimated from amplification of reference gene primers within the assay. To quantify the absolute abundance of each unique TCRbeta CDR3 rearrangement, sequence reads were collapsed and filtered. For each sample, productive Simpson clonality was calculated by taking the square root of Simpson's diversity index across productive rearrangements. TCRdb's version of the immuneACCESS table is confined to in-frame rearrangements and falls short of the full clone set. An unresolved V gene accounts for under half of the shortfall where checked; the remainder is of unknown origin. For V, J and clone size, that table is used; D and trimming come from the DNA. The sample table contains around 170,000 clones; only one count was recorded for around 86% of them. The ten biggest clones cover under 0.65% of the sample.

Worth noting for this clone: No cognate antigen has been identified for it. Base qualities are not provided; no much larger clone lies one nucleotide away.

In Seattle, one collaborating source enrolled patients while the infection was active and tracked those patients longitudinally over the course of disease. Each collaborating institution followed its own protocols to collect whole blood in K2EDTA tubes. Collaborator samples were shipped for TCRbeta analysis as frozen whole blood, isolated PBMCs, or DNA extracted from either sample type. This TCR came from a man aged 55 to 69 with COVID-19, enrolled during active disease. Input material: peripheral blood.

Read as DNA, the sequence is TGTGCCAGCCAGGGACTAGCTTGGACAGATACGCAGTATTTT. This sequence encodes CASQGLAWTDTQYF. The rearranged chain carries TRBV14 and TRBJ2-3, with 9 bases matching TRBD2. The germline V and J ends show losses of 8 bases and 3 bases respectively, and no gene match explains 6 bases of the junction. There are 14 amino acids in the CDR3, from cysteine to phenylalanine inclusive. Only the CDR3 DNA is retained, 42 bases long and in frame from the first base. The germline V gene sets CDR1 to SGHDN and CDR2 to FVKESK.